The following is a T cell receptor (beta chain) sequence with its context. What it binds is not known. Generated by immunoSEQ multiplex PCR, the TCRdb table keeps only in-frame clones and is missing some. Among roughly 160,000 clones listed, 90% were seen once. This sample stems from a study of T cell responses to AZD1222 COVID-19 vaccine. About the study: Whether given at about 4 or about 12 weeks, second doses were pooled.

General observations from the study: Donors were chiefly white British, with a greater number of females, and clonal diversity was perhaps underestimated. Mapped onto spike, vaccine-associated CD4 TCRs spanned it and were dominant at 160-218 and 743-854.

In germline, CDR1 is SEHNR, CDR2 FQNEAQ (reference sequence). This CDR3 has 14 amino acids. The V end lost 5 bases, the J end lost 5 bases, and 15 bases lay between the germline ends. The V and J genes are TRBV7-9 and TRBJ1-2; D is perhaps TRBD1 (6 bases). The sequence derives from an adult in good health. Sequencing was performed on peripheral blood, taken on day 0 of AZD1222 vaccination. The CDR3 reads CASSHGQFKYGYTF. The CDR3 DNA reads as TGTGCCAGCAGCCATGGACAGTTCAAATATGGCTACACCTTC.